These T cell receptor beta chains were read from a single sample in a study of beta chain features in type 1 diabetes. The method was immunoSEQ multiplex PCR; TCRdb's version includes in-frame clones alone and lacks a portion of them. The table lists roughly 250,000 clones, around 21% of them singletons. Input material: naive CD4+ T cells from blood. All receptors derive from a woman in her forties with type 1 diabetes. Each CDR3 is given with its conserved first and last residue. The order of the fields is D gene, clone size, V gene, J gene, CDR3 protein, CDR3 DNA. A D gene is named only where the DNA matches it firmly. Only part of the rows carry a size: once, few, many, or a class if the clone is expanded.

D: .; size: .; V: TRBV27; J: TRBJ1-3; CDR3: CASGGVGPLGNTIYF; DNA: TGTGCCAGCGGAGGGGTGGGGCCTCTTGGAAACACCATATATTTT
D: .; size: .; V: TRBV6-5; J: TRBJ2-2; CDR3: CASSYSRQQWGELFF; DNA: TGTGCCAGCAGTTACTCGAGGCAACAATGGGGGGAGCTGTTTTTT
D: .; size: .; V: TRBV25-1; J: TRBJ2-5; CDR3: CASSEYAAFGTQYF; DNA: TGTGCCAGCAGTGAATACGCGGCTTTCGGGACCCAGTACTTC
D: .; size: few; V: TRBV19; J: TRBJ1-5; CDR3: CASTSADWNQPQHF; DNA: TGTGCCAGTACCTCTGCTGACTGGAATCAGCCCCAGCATTTT
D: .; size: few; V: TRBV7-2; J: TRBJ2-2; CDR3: CASGSAGNTGELFF; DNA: TGTGCCAGCGGGAGTGCGGGGAACACCGGGGAGCTGTTTTTT
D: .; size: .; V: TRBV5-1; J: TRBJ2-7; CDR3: CASSLVGGNYEQYF; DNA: TGCGCCAGCAGCTTGGTTGGGGGGAACTACGAGCAGTACTTC
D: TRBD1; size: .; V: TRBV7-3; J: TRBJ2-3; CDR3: CASSADRATDTQYF; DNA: TGTGCCAGCAGCGCGGACAGGGCGACAGATACGCAGTATTTT
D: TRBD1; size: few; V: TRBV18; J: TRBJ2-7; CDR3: CASSPSGTGMTEQYF; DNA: TGTGCCAGCTCACCCTCCGGGACAGGAATGACCGAGCAGTACTTC
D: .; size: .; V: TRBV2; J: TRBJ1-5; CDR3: CASSEEAGGGVKPQHF; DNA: TGTGCCAGCAGTGAAGAGGCCGGTGGAGGGGTGAAGCCCCAGCATTTT
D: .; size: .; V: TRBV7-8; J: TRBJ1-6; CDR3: CASSSDISPLHF; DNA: TGTGCCAGCAGCTCAGACATTTCACCCCTCCACTTT
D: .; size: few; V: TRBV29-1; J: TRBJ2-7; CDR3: CSVYRSPYEQYF; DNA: TGCAGCGTTTACAGGTCTCCCTACGAGCAGTACTTC
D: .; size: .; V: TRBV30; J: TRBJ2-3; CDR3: CAWSAAGATDTQYF; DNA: TGTGCCTGGAGTGCGGCGGGGGCCACAGATACGCAGTATTTT
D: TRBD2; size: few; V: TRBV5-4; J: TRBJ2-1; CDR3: CASSRAGGSIGEQFF; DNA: TGTGCCAGCAGCCGAGCGGGCGGGAGTATCGGTGAGCAGTTCTTC
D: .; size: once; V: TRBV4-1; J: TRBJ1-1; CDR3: CASSQEWARRNTEAFF; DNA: TGCGCCAGCAGCCAAGAGTGGGCCCGAAGGAACACTGAAGCTTTCTTT
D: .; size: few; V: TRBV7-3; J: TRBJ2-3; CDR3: CASSPLAGRGTADTQYF; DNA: TGTGCCAGCAGCCCCCTTGCGGGACGGGGGACCGCAGATACGCAGTATTTT
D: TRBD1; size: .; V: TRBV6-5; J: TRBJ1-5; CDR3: CASSPQGGSNQPQHF; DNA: TGTGCCAGCAGTCCCCAGGGGGGTAGCAATCAGCCCCAGCATTTT
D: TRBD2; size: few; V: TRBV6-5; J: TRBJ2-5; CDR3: CASSYSLGLAPETQYF; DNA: TGTGCCAGCAGTTACTCGCTTGGACTAGCCCCAGAGACCCAGTACTTC
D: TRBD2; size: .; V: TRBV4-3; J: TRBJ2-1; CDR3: CASSRQLAGVYNEQFF; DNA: TGCGCCAGCAGCCGGCAGCTAGCGGGAGTCTACAATGAGCAGTTCTTC
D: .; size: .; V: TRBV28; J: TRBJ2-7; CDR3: CASSFLAGDAHSSYEQYF; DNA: TGTGCCAGCAGTTTTCTGGCAGGGGACGCTCATTCCTCCTACGAGCAGTACTTC
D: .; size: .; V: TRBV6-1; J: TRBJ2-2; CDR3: CASSVSGKGGELFF; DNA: TGTGCCAGCAGTGTTTCGGGGAAGGGCGGGGAGCTGTTTTTT
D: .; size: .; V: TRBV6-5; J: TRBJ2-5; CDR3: CASSNIRGSETQYF; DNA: TGTGCCAGCAGCAACATCAGGGGATCGGAGACCCAGTACTTC
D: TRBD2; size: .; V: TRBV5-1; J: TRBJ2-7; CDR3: CASSSGLAGVVGEQYF; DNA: TGCGCCAGCAGCTCTGGACTAGCGGGAGTAGTTGGCGAGCAGTACTTC
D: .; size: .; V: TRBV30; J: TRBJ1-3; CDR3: CAWSVSRAGNTIYF; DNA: TGTGCCTGGAGTGTAAGCAGGGCTGGAAACACCATATATTTT
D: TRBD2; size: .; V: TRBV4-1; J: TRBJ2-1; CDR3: CASSSRLAGGAYNEQFF; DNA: TGCGCCAGCAGCAGCCGACTAGCGGGAGGTGCCTACAATGAGCAGTTCTTC
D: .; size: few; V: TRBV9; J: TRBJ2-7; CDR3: CASSVERDGEQYF; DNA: TGTGCCAGCAGCGTAGAGAGGGATGGGGAGCAGTACTTC
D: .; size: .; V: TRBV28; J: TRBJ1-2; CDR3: CASSLSPGPGNYGYTF; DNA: TGTGCCAGCAGTTTATCCCCCGGGCCGGGGAACTATGGCTACACCTTC
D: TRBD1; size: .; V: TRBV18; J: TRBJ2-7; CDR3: CASSPGTGSYEQYF; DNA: TGTGCCAGCTCACCCGGGACAGGGTCCTACGAGCAGTACTTC
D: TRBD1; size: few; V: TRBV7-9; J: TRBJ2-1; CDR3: CASSSQGASYNEQFF; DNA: TGTGCCAGCAGCTCTCAGGGGGCGTCCTACAATGAGCAGTTCTTC
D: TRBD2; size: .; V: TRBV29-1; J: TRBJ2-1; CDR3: CSATLAVLNNEQFF; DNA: TGCAGCGCCACACTAGCGGTACTAAACAATGAGCAGTTCTTC
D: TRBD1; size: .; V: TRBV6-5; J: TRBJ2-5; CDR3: CASKPSGQHQETQYF; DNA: TGTGCCAGCAAACCATCGGGACAGCACCAAGAGACCCAGTACTTC
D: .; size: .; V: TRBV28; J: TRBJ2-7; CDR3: CASISAQDYEQYF; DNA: TGTGCCAGCATCAGCGCACAGGACTACGAGCAGTACTTC
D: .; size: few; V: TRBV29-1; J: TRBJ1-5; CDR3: CSVPGHNSNQPQHF; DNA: TGCAGCGTCCCGGGACACAATAGCAATCAGCCCCAGCATTTT
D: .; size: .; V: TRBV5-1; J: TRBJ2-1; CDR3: CASSSPYRINEQFF; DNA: TGCGCCAGCAGCAGTCCTTACAGGATCAATGAGCAGTTCTTC
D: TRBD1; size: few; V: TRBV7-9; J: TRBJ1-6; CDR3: CASSWTGTGKAPLHF; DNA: TGTGCCAGCAGCTGGACCGGGACAGGGAAGGCACCCCTCCACTTT
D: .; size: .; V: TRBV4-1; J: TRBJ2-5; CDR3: CASSQDWRSQETQYF; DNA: TGCGCCAGCAGCCAAGATTGGCGGTCCCAAGAGACCCAGTACTTC
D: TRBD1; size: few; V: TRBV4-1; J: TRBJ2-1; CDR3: CASSQPRDRQNEQFF; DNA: TGCGCCAGCAGCCAGCCCCGGGACAGGCAAAATGAGCAGTTCTTC
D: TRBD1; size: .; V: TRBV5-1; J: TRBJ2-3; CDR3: CASSLETGDTDTQYF; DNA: TGCGCCAGCAGCTTGGAGACAGGGGACACAGATACGCAGTATTTT
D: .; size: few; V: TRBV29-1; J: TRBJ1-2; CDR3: CSVDWGRANYGYTF; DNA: TGCAGCGTTGATTGGGGCAGAGCTAACTATGGCTACACCTTC
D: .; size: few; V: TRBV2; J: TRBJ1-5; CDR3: CASSERHSNQPQHF; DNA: TGTGCCAGCAGTGAGAGACATAGCAATCAGCCCCAGCATTTT
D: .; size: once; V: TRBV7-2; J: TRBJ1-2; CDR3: CASSLHYGYTF; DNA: TGTGCCAGCAGCCTCCACTATGGCTACACCTTC
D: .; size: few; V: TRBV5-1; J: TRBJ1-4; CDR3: CASSLRGSPLFF; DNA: TGCGCCAGCAGCTTGAGGGGAAGTCCACTGTTTTTT
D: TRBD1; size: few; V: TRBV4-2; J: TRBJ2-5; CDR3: CASSQQGAANQETQYF; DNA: TGTGCCAGCAGCCAACAGGGGGCAGCCAACCAAGAGACCCAGTACTTC
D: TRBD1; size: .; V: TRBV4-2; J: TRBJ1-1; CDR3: CASSPNFRDRPTEAFF; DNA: TGTGCCAGCAGCCCGAACTTCCGGGACAGGCCCACTGAAGCTTTCTTT
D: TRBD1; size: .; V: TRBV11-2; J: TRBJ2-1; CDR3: CASTTDRERNEQFF; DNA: TGTGCCAGCACCACGGACAGGGAAAGGAATGAGCAGTTCTTC
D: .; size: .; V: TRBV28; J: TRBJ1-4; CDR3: CASTLRNEKLFF; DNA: TGTGCCAGCACCCTCAGGAATGAAAAACTGTTTTTT
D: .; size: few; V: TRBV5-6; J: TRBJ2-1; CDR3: CASSLVIGEGPLF; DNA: TGTGCCAGCAGCTTGGTGATCGGAGAGGGCCCACTCTTC
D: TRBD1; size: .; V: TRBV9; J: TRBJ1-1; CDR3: CASSARTGVVTEAFF; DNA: TGTGCCAGCAGCGCCCGGACAGGGGTCGTGACTGAAGCTTTCTTT
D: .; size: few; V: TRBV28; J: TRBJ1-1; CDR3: CASSPSTVMNTEAFF; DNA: TGTGCCAGCAGTCCTTCGACAGTTATGAACACTGAAGCTTTCTTT
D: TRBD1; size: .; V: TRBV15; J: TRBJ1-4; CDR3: CATRQGTNEKLFF; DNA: TGTGCCACCCGACAGGGAACTAATGAAAAACTGTTTTTT
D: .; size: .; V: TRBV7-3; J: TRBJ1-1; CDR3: CASSLQMNTEAFF; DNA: TGTGCCAGCAGCCTCCAGATGAACACTGAAGCTTTCTTT
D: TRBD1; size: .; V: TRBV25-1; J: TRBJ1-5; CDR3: CASSEPGGSNQPQHF; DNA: TGTGCCAGCAGTGAGCCAGGGGGTAGCAATCAGCCCCAGCATTTT
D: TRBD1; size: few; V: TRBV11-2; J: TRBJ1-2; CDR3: CASRLGGPLFRYTF; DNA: TGTGCCAGCAGGCTAGGGGGCCCCCTATTTCGCTACACCTTC
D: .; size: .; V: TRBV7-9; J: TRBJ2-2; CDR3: CASPPRARANTGELFF; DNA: TGTGCCAGCCCGCCCCGGGCCAGGGCGAACACCGGGGAGCTGTTTTTT